The next 15 T cell receptor beta chains were all read from a single sample in a study of blood T cell repertoires in COVID-19 (TCRdb year 2020). The method was the immunoSEQ multiplex PCR assay. TCRdb holds this immuneACCESS table with in-frame rearrangements only. Some clones are missing; in checked studies, unresolved V genes explain under half, and the rest has no known cause. The sample has roughly 410,000 clones on record, around 89% of them singletons. Roughly 1.5% of the sample is held by the ten biggest clonotypes. The material sequenced was peripheral blood. The receptors were sampled from a middle-aged woman with COVID-19, enrolled during active disease.

This chain links TRBV5-1 with TRBJ2-3, with 7 bases fitting TRBD2. J gave up 1 base and V 4 bases, and 3 bases lay outside the gene matches. This CDR3 region has 14 residues. Germline V gene sequence: CDR1 SGHRS, CDR2 YFSETQ. The DNA of the CDR3 is TGCGCCAGCAGCAAAACTAGCGGCACAGATACGCAGTATTTT. Translated: CASSKTSGTDTQYF.

V usage is TRBV19 and J usage is TRBJ2-6; the D gene is possibly TRBD1 (6 bases). This CDR3 contains 15 residues. V shed 1 base and J shed 4 bases, with 8 bases lying between them. Germline V lookup: CDR1 LNHDA, CDR2 SQIVND (reference sequence). The CDR3 nucleotides read TGTGCCAGTAGTATAGCAGGGGTCGGGGCCAACGTCCTGACTTTC. It is translated as CASSIAGVGANVLTF.

This clone has only a few counts. The rearrangement links TRBV4-3 to TRBJ1-2; perhaps TRBD1 as D (6 bases). The germline V gene has CDR1 LGHNA and CDR2 YSLEER. The CDR3 is made up of 17 amino acids. V gave up 0 bases and J gave up 10 bases, with 24 bases separating them. As DNA, the CDR3 is TGCGCCAGCAGCCAAGAACGACAGGTGCTGAACTATGAGGACTACACCTTC. As protein: CASSQERQVLNYEDYTF.

The V gene is TRBV6-5, the J gene TRBJ1-1; 7 bases match TRBD1. Trimming cost V 8 bases and J 5 bases; bases outside gene matches: 14. Germline V lookup: CDR1 MNHEY, CDR2 SVGAGI. The CDR3 is 15 amino acids. CDR3 sequence: CASGQNRGRRTEAFF. CDR3 DNA: TGTGCCAGCGGTCAAAACAGGGGTCGTCGGACTGAAGCTTTCTTT.

V usage is TRBV6-5 and J usage is TRBJ2-3; TRBD1 matches 7 bases. In germline, CDR1 is MNHEY, CDR2 SVGAGI. The CDR3 is made up of 16 amino acids. J lost 5 bases, V lost 2 bases, and 10 bases had no gene match. In DNA form, the CDR3 reads TGTGCCAGCAGTTACGGGACAGTTCCTCCGGGAGATACGCAGTATTTT. Translation gives CASSYGTVPPGDTQYF.

This clone was seen a few times. The V and J genes are TRBV7-2 and TRBJ2-3; 9 bases are a match to TRBD2. The CDR3 totals 15 residues. Germline CDR1 and CDR2: SGHTA and FQGNSA. With 2 bases clipped from V and 4 bases from J, the junction kept 4 bases outside the gene matches. This chain's CDR3 is CASSLIAGAPDTQYF. The CDR3 bases are TGTGCCAGCAGCTTAATAGCGGGAGCCCCAGATACGCAGTATTTT. The full variable domain, in which reference TRBV7-2 and TRBJ2-3 provide the parts outside the CDR3, is GAGVSQSPSNKVTEKGKDVELRCDPISGHTALYWYRQSLGQGLEFLIYFQGNSAPDKSGLPSDRFSAERTGGSVSTLTIQRTQQEDSAVYLCASSLIAGAPDTQYFGPGTRLTVL.

This clone appeared a single time. The chain employs TRBV9 and TRBJ2-1, with 7 bases matching TRBD2. V trimming: 3 bases; J trimming: 6 bases; junction bases outside the gene matches: 9. Germline V gene data show CDR1 as SGDLS and CDR2 as YYNGEE. This CDR3 comprises 15 residues. In DNA form, the CDR3 reads TGTGCCAGCAGCGAACGGTGGGGGGGTACCAATGAGCAGTTCTTC. This gives the protein CASSERWGGTNEQFF.

This clone appeared once. The rearrangement joins TRBV28 to TRBJ2-7; 9 bases are shared with TRBD2. V was pared by 6 bases and J by 2 bases, with 8 bases of the junction left unmatched. Looked up from germline, CDR1 is MDHEN and CDR2 is SYDVKM. This CDR3 region has 15 residues. The CDR3 region is CASRGAGGPTYEQYF. The DNA of the CDR3 is TGTGCCAGCAGAGGCGCGGGAGGGCCGACCTACGAGCAGTACTTC.

This chain links TRBV27 with TRBJ1-2; the match to TRBD1 covers 7 bases. The CDR3 loop spans 13 amino acids. With 5 bases clipped from V and 7 bases from J, the junction kept 7 bases outside the gene matches. Germline V gene data show CDR1 as MNHEY and CDR2 as SMNVEV (reference sequence). CDR3 sequence reads: CASSEPGQAGYTF. The CDR3 coding sequence is TGTGCCAGCAGTGAACCCGGACAGGCTGGCTACACCTTC.

The gene calls are TRBV19 and TRBJ2-7; 7 nucleotides align to TRBD1. The CDR3 is 15 residues long. Germline V gene data show CDR1 as LNHDA and CDR2 as SQIVND (reference sequence). The J segment lost 2 bases and the V segment lost 6 bases, leaving 10 bases of the junction unmatched. CDR3 coding DNA: TGTGCCAGTAGACCTAGACAGGGATCCCCCTACGAGCAGTACTTC. Translated, it gives CASRPRQGSPYEQYF.

This chain links TRBV29-1 with TRBJ1-4; 8 bases are shared with TRBD1. The CDR3 extends over 13 amino acids. From germline, CDR1 is SQVTM and CDR2 ANQGSEA. V was pared by 7 bases and J by 3 bases, with 4 bases of the junction left unmatched. The CDR3 nucleotides read TGCAGCGCCAGGGGGCCGGCTAATGAAAAACTGTTTTTT. Translating it yields CSARGPANEKLFF.

The J gene is TRBJ1-1, the V gene TRBV30, with TRBD1 matching over 7 bases. The CDR3 contains 13 residues. V trimming: 0 bases; J trimming: 11 bases; junction bases outside the gene matches: 9. Germline V gene data show CDR1 as GTSNPN and CDR2 as SVGIG (reference sequence). The CDR3 sequence: CAWSVEEGAGAFF. The CDR3 bases are TGTGCCTGGAGTGTGGAGGAGGGGGCCGGGGCTTTCTTT.

This chain links TRBV7-9 with TRBJ1-5, with D tentatively TRBD1 (6 bases). CDR3 length: 15 residues. The germline V and J ends were trimmed by 6 bases and 0 bases, with 12 bases remaining between them. CDR1 and CDR2 (germline): SEHNR, FQNEAQ (reference sequence). The CDR3 sequence: CASRQGSDSNQPQHF. The CDR3 DNA sequence: TGTGCCAGCAGACAGGGCTCGGATAGCAATCAGCCCCAGCATTTT.

The chain is built from TRBV19 and TRBJ1-5, with D possibly matching TRBD1 (6 bases). Germline loops: CDR1 LNHDA, CDR2 SQIVND (reference sequence). Trimming stripped 5 bases from V and 0 bases from J, with 11 bases between. The CDR3 is made up of 15 amino acids. CDR3 sequence: CASSLDSTSNQPQHF. The CDR3 nucleotides read TGTGCCAGTAGTCTGGACAGTACTAGCAATCAGCCCCAGCATTTT.

The chain has TRBV7-8 and TRBJ2-5; 7 bases agree with TRBD2. Germline-derived CDR1 and CDR2 are SGHVS and FQNEAQ. This CDR3 spans 14 amino acids. V trimming: 6 bases; J trimming: 5 bases; junction bases outside the gene matches: 9. As DNA, the CDR3 is TGTGCCAGCAGTTTAACGGGGGGTCAGGAGACCCAGTACTTC. This encodes CASSLTGGQETQYF.